This T cell receptor beta chain was sequenced during a study of cytomegalovirus exposure and HLA in healthy donors. PCR primers comprised 60 Vbeta and 13 Jbeta primers. Sequencing was performed with immunoSEQ multiplex PCR; in TCRdb, only in-frame clones are kept and a portion is missing. The profile covers 150,000 to 200,000 clones, with roughly four fifths appearing a single time and 3.5% to 5.5% taken by the ten largest. This clone was counted only a few times. Its target is unknown. General study findings and limits: Reported performance of the classifier showed diagnosis of cytomegalovirus status with high specificity and sensitivity. Earlier analysis yielded a pattern in which most TCR beta V segments were productive about 87% or about 30% of the time.

The CDR3 covers 12 residues. The germline V gene encodes CDR1 SGHRS and CDR2 YFSETQ. V lost 7 bases and J lost 5; bases outside the gene matches: 4. The source of this sequence is a man between 40 and 49 years old in good health and CMV-seronegative. The sample consisted of PBMCs. The chain uses TRBV5-1 and TRBJ2-7; TRBD1 matches at 9 bases. The CDR3 DNA sequence: TGCGCCAGCGGGGACAGGGACGACGAGCAGTACTTC. Its translation: CASGDRDDEQYF.